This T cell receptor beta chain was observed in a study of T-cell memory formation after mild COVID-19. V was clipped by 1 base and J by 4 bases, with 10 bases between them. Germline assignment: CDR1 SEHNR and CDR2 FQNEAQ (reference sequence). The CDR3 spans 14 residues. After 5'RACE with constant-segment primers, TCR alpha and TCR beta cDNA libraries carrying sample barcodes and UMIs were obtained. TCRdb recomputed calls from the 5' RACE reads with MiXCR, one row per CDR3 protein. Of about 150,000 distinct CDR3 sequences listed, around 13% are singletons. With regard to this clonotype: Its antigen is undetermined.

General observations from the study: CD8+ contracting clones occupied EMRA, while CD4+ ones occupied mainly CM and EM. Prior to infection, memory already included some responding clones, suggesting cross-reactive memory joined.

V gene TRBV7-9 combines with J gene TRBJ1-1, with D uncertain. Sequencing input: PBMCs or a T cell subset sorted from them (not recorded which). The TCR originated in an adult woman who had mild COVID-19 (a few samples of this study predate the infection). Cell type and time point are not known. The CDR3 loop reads CASSLGTIGTEAFF. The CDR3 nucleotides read TGTGCCAGCAGCTTAGGAACCATAGGCACTGAAGCTTTCTTT.